This T cell receptor (beta chain) was identified during a study of a mutant IDH1 vaccine in newly diagnosed glioma (dated by TCRdb to the early 2020s). For context, the study as a whole: Patients were given eight vaccinations, in weeks 1, 3, 5, 7, 11, 15, 19 and 23, which matched visits V03 through V10. Vaccination began 4-6 weeks after radiotherapy alone, or alongside temozolomide cycles in the chemotherapy-containing groups. The roughly 32 treated patients were roughly 62% male and around 40% female, with a mean age of approximately 38 years. Prior to enrollment, standard therapy consisting of radiotherapy alone, temozolomide alone, or radiochemotherapy with temozolomide had been administered to patients, with the combination being received by most patients. Peripheral blood was collected at six visits: V03 (baseline), V05, V07, V10, V12 and V13. For exploratory analyses, longitudinal TCRB deep sequencing was carried out in roughly 23 treated patients wherever samples were available. On the study overall, not on this receptor specifically: Availability determined which PBMC samples were chosen for TCRB deep sequencing. The authors noted that analyses of patient blood samples could not be reproduced because of sample limitations. No apparent relationship was observed between pseudoprogression and alterations in the top peripheral T cell clonotypes detected by TCRB sequencing. Vaccine-induced immune responses across multiple MHC alleles were detected in roughly 94% of patients.

Receptors were amplified or captured by the immunoSEQ multiplex PCR assay. Rearranged TCR beta chain sequences were amplified using the hsTCRB Kit according to the manufacturer's protocol. Sequencing of TCRB libraries was carried out on an Illumina MiSeq. The original pipeline was this. The kit vendor's proprietary platform handled demultiplexing, trimming and gene mapping. TCRdb provides this immuneACCESS table in a form limited to in-frame rearrangements. Some clones are lacking; in checked studies, under half of them reflect an unresolved V gene, and why the rest are absent is not known. The V and J calls and the clone size are those of that table, but D and trimming were determined from the DNA. The sample contains around 78,000 clones, roughly 85% of them found a single time. The ten top clones hold 2% to 2.5% of the sample. What the time point label conveys for this sample: week 23, last vaccination. A 20-mer mutant IDH1 peptide at 300 micrograms in Montanide made up each vaccine dose, which was injected subcutaneously together with topical imiquimod. Donors had newly diagnosed WHO grade 3 or 4 IDH1-mutant astrocytomas with loss of nuclear ATRX. The samples were drawn from NOA16, a multicentre, single-arm, open-label phase I trial in Germany that tested a mutant IDH1 peptide vaccine in humans for the first time. Genomic DNA for TCRB sequencing was extracted from EDTA blood using the DNeasy Blood and Tissue Kit.

The CDR3 numbers 15 residues from cysteine through phenylalanine. This entry keeps only the CDR3 DNA: 45 bases, framed from base 1. V is cut by 6 bases and J by 2 bases, and the space between the germline ends is 15 bases. For CDR1 and CDR2, the germline V gene (reference sequence) lists MNHNY and SVGAGI. A note on this clone: Its antigen specificity is not known. The input lacks base qualities; no much larger clone sits a single base away.

The TCR was taken from a man aged 25-40 years with glioma. Some clones in this sample may be carry-over from other donors' samples. Source: PBMCs, taken from a glioma patient whose treatment included an IDH1 peptide vaccine. The rearrangement joined TRBV6-6 to TRBJ2-3; perhaps TRBD1 is the D gene, with 5 bases matching. The DNA sequence is as follows: TGTGCCAGCAGCCAACGCCGGACAACCACAGATACGCAGTATTTT. It is translated as CASSQRRTTTDTQYF.